This record covers a single T cell receptor beta chain. The data were obtained in a study of T cell changes during pregnancy in multiple sclerosis. TCRdb's copy holds only in-frame clones and misses some; the assay was immunoSEQ multiplex PCR. The table lists approximately 69,000 clones, around 90% of them singletons. The junction had 8 bases not matched to a gene; V was cut back by 5 bases and J by 7 bases. This CDR3 region has 14 residues. Germline assignment: CDR1 MNHEY and CDR2 SMNVEV (reference sequence). The V and J genes are TRBV27 and TRBJ2-5; 9 bases map to TRBD1. The sample was peripheral blood, taken in the second trimester of pregnancy. The clonotype was recovered from a female donor in good health, enrolled as a control in a pregnancy study. This CDR3 reads CASSRGQGPGTQYF. CDR3 nucleotide sequence: TGTGCCAGCAGTCGGGGACAGGGACCGGGGACCCAGTACTTC.